This TCR beta chain originates from a study of graft-versus-host responses after intestinal transplantation. About the research overall: Induction with anti-thymocyte globulin, then tacrolimus and steroids for about 3 years, was given to all recipients.

The method was immunoSEQ multiplex PCR; TCRdb's version includes in-frame clones alone and lacks a portion of them. The sample has about 81,000 clones, around 90% seen once. Study-wide findings and caveats: Researchers found peak circulating GvH clone levels linked to early post-transplant HvG declines. GvH clones surfaced in recipient marrow, some emerging earlier in ileum or blood.

As regards this clone: Its antigen is not known.

The receptor was derived from a human donor who was the organ donor for an intestinal transplant. Specimen: unstimulated CD4+ T cells sorted from spleen or lymph node cells, collected before transplant.

CDR3 amino acids: CASSGGDRVGEKLFF. DNA of the CDR3: TGTGCCAGCAGCGGGGGGGACAGGGTGGGTGAAAAACTGTTTTTT. This chain links TRBV7-2 with TRBJ1-4; TRBD1 matches 9 bases. This CDR3 region has 15 residues. V lost 5 bases, J lost 7 bases, and 8 bases stayed unmatched. Germline CDR1 and CDR2: SGHTA and FQGNSA.